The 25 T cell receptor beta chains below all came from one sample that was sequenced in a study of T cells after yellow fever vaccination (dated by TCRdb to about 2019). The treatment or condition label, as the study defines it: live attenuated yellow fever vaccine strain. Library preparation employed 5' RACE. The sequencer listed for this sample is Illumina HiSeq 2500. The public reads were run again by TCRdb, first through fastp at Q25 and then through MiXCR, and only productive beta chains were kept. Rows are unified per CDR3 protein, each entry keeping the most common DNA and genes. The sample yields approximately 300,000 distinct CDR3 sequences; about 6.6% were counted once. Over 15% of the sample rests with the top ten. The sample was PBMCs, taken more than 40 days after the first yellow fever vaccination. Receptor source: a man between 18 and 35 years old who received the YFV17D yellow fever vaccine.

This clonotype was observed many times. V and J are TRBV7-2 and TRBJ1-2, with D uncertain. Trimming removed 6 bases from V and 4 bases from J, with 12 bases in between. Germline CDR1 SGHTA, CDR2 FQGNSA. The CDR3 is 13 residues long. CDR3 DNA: TGTGCCAGCAGTAGAAGGGATTTCTATGGCTACACCTTC. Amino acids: CASSRRDFYGYTF.

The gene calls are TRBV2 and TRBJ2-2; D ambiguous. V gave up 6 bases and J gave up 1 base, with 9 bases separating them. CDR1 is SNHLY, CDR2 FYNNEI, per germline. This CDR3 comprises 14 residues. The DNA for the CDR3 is TGTGCCAGCAGGGGTTTCCAGAACACCGGGGAGCTGTTTTTT. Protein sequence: CASRGFQNTGELFF.

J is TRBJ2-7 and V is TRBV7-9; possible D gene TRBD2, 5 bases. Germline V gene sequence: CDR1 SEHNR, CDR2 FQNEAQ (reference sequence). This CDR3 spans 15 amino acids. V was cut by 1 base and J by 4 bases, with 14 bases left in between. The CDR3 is CASSLGWESPYEQYV. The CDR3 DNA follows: TGTGCCAGCAGCTTAGGGTGGGAGTCCCCATACGAGCAGTACGTC.

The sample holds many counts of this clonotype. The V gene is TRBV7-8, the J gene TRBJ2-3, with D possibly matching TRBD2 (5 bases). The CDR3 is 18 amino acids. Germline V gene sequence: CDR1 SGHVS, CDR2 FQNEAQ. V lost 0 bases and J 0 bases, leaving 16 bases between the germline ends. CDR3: CASSLARVAWTSTDTQYF. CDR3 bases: TGTGCCAGCAGCTTAGCAAGGGTGGCCTGGACTAGCACAGATACGCAGTATTTT.

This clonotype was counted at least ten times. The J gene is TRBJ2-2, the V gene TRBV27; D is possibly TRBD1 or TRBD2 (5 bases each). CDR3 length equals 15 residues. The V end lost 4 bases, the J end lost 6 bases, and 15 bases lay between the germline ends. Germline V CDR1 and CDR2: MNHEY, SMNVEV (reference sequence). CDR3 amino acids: CASSSGTSGAGELFF. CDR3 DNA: TGTGCCAGCAGTTCCGGGACCTCGGGCGCCGGGGAGCTGTTTTTT.

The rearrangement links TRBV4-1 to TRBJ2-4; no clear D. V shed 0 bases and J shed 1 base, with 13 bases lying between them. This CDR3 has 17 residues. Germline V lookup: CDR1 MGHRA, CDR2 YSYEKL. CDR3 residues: CASSQDWMGFAKNIQYF. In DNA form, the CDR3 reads TGCGCCAGCAGCCAAGACTGGATGGGTTTTGCCAAAAACATTCAGTACTTC.

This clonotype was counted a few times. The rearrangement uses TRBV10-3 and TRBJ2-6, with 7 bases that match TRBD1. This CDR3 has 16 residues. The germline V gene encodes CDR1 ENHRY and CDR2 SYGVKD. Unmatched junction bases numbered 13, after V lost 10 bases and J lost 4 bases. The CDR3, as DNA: TGTGCCACCCGGACAGGCGGAGGAGCGGGGGCCAACGTCCTGACTTTC. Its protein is CATRTGGGAGANVLTF.

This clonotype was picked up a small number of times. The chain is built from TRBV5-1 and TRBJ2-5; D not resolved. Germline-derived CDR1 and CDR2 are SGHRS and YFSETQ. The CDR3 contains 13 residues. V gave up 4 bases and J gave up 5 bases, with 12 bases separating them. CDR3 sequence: CASSLTPKETQYF. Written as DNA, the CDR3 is TGCGCCAGCAGCCTAACACCGAAGGAGACCCAGTACTTC.

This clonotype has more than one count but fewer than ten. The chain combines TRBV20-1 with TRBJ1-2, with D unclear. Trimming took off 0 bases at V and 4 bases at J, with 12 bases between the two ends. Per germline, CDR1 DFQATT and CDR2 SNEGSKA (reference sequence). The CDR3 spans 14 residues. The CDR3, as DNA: TGCAGTGCTAGAGATCGGACCGGACTCTATGGCTACACCTTC. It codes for CSARDRTGLYGYTF.

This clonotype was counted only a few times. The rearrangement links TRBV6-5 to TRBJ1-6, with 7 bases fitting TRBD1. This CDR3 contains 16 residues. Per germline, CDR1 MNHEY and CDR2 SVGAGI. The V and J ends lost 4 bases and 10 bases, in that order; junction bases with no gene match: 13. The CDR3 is CASSSRQGQGVSPLHF. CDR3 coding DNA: TGTGCCAGCAGTTCTCGACAGGGTCAAGGGGTATCACCCCTCCACTTT.

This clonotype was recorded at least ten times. The chain's CDR3 is CASSRTSGGTDTQYF. DNA of the CDR3: TGTGCCAGCAGTCGGACTAGCGGGGGCACAGATACGCAGTATTTT. The rearrangement links TRBV5-6 to TRBJ2-3; 12 nucleotides agree with TRBD2. V shed 5 bases, J shed 1 base, and the junction held 2 bases outside the gene matches. CDR1 SGHDT and CDR2 YYEEEE come from the germline V gene. This CDR3 is built from 15 residues.

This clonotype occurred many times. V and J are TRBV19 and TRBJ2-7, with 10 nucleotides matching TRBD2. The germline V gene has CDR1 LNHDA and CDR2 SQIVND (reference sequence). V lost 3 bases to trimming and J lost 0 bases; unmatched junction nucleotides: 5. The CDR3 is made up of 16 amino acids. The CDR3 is CASSITSGDYSYEQYF. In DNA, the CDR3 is TGTGCCAGTAGTATCACTAGCGGGGACTACTCCTACGAGCAGTACTTC.

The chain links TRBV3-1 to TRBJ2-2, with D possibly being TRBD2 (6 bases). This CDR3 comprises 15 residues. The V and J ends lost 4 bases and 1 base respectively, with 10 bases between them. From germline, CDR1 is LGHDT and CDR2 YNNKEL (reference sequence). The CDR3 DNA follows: TGTGCCAGCAGCCCATGGGGGGTGAACACCGGGGAGCTGTTTTTT. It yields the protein CASSPWGVNTGELFF.

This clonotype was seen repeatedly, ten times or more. This CDR3 reads CASSPRRDQQWSYNEQFF. CDR3 bases: TGTGCCAGCAGCCCTAGACGGGACCAGCAATGGTCCTACAATGAGCAGTTCTTC. This chain links TRBV7-6 with TRBJ2-1, with D perhaps matching TRBD1 or TRBD2 (5 bases each). The germline gives CDR1 SGHVS, CDR2 FNYEAQ. Trimming took off 5 bases at V and 1 base at J, with 21 bases between the two ends. This CDR3 region has 18 residues.

CDR3 loop: CASSLEASEQETQYF. The CDR3 DNA reads TGTGCCAGCAGCTTAGAGGCCTCTGAACAAGAGACCCAGTACTTC. The chain couples TRBV11-2 to TRBJ2-5; D gene ambiguous. The V gene's germline CDR1 is SGHAT and CDR2 FQNNGV. Trimming took off 0 bases at V and 2 bases at J, with 10 bases between the two ends. This CDR3 is 15 amino acids long.

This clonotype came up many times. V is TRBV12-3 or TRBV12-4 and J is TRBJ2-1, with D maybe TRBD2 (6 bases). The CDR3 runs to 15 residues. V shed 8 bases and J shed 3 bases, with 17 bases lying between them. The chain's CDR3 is CASVLGRRGYNEQFF. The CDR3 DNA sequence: TGTGCCAGCGTCCTCGGTCGGCGGGGCTACAATGAGCAGTTCTTC.

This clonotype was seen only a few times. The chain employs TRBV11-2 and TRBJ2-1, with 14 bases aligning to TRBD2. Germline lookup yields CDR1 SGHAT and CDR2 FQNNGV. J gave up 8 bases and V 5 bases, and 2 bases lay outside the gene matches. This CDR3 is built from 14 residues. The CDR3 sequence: CASSGTSGGYEQFF. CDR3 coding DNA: TGTGCCAGCAGCGGGACTAGCGGGGGCTATGAGCAGTTCTTC.

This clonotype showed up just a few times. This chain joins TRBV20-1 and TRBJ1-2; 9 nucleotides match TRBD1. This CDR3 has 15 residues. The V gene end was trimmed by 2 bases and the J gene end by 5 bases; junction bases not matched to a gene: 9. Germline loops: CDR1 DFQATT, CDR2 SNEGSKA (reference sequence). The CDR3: CSARSRQGGEYGYTF. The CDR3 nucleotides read TGCAGTGCTAGATCCCGACAGGGGGGAGAGTATGGCTACACCTTC.

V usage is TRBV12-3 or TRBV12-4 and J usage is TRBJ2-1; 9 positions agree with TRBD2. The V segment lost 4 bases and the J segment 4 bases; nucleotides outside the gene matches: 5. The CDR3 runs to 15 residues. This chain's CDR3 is CASSSSGALYNEQFF. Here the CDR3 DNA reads TGTGCCAGCAGTTCTAGCGGGGCCCTTTACAATGAGCAGTTCTTC.

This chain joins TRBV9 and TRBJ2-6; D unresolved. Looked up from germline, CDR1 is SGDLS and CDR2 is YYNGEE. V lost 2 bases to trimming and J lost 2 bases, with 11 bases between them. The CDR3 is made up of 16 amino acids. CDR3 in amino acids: CASSVKITTGANVLTF. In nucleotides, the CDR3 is TGTGCCAGCAGCGTGAAGATAACGACTGGGGCCAACGTCCTGACTTTC.

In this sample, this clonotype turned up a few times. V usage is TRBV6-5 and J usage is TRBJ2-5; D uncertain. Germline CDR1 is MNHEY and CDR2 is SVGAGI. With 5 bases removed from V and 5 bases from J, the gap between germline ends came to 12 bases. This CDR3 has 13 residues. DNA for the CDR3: TGTGCCAGCAGTCCTCTAGTTGCCGAGACCCAGTACTTC. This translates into CASSPLVAETQYF.

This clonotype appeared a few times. CDR3 amino acids: CASTRQGSQPQHF. The CDR3 DNA follows: TGTGCCAGCACCCGACAGGGGAGTCAGCCCCAGCATTTT. This chain uses TRBV6-6 with TRBJ1-5, with 8 bases lining up with TRBD1. With 7 bases clipped from V and 6 bases from J, the junction kept 5 bases outside the gene matches. The germline V gene encodes CDR1 MNHNY and CDR2 SVGAGI (reference sequence). This CDR3 contains 13 residues.

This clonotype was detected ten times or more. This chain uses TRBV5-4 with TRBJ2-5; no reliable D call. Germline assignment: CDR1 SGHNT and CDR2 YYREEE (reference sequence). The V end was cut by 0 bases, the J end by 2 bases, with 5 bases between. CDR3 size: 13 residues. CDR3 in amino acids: CASSLVEQETQYF. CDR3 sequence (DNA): TGTGCCAGCAGCTTGGTGGAACAAGAGACCCAGTACTTC.

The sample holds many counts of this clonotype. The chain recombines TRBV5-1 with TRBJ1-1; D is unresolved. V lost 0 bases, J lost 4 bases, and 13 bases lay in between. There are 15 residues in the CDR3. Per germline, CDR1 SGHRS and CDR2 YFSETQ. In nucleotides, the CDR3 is TGCGCCAGCAGCTTGGATGGGCCGCCCATCACTGAAGCTTTCTTT. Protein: CASSLDGPPITEAFF.

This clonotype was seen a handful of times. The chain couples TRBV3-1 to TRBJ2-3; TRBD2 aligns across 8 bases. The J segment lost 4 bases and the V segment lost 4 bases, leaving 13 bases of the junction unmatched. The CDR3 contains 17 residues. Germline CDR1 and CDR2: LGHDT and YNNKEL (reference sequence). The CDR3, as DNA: TGTGCCAGCAGCCTCCTAGGGGGGCCGGGGGGGCCAGATACGCAGTATTTT. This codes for CASSLLGGPGGPDTQYF.